The 26 T cell receptor beta chains below come from one sample, sequenced in a study of control samples from healthy donors and cancer patients. TCRdb's copy holds only in-frame clones and misses some; the assay was immunoSEQ multiplex PCR. The sample holds approximately 79,000 clones; about 91% are singletons and the top ten take 6.5% to 8.5%. Sequences were obtained from blood. The receptor source for this set is a man aged 50 to 59 in good health.

The chain joins TRBV5-1 to TRBJ1-2; D is perhaps TRBD1 (5 bases). CDR1 is SGHRS and CDR2 is YFSETQ in the germline V gene. CDR3 length: 13 amino acids. Trimming pared 0 bases from V and 6 bases from J, leaving 9 bases between. The CDR3 loop reads CASSLEGRNGYTF. CDR3 nucleotide sequence: TGCGCCAGCAGCTTGGAGGGGAGAAATGGCTACACCTTC. Combining the CDR3 with reference TRBV5-1 and TRBJ1-2 gives the whole variable domain KAGVTQTPRYLIKTRGQQVTLSCSPISGHRSVSWYQQTPGQGLQFLFEYFSETQRNKGNFPGRFSGRQFSNSRSEMNVSTLELGDSALYLCASSLEGRNGYTFGSGTRLTVV.

The V and J genes are TRBV7-9 and TRBJ1-2; 7 nucleotides line up with TRBD1. Germline V gene data show CDR1 as SEHNR and CDR2 as FQNEAQ (reference sequence). This CDR3 is built from 16 residues. The J segment lost 1 base and the V segment lost 0 bases, leaving 5 bases of the junction unmatched. CDR3 region: CASSLAGTEINYGYTF. The CDR3 nucleotides are TGTGCCAGCAGCTTAGCCGGGACAGAGATTAACTATGGCTACACCTTC.

The sample holds a few counts of this clone. The rearrangement joins TRBV2 to TRBJ2-7; D perhaps matches TRBD1 (5 bases). Trimming took 6 bases from V and 6 from J, leaving 12 bases between them. The CDR3 has 12 amino acids. CDR1 is SNHLY, CDR2 FYNNEI, per germline. The CDR3 spells CASSQTVREQYF. Here the CDR3 DNA reads TGTGCCAGCAGCCAGACAGTACGCGAGCAGTACTTC. Based on the CDR3 plus reference TRBV2 and TRBJ2-7, the full variable domain is EPEVTQTPSHQVTQMGQEVILRCVPISNHLYFYWYRQILGQKVEFLVSFYNNEISEKSEIFDDQFSVERPDGSNFTLKIRSTKLEDSAMYFCASSQTVREQYFGPGTRLTVT.

The V gene is TRBV19, the J gene TRBJ1-1; perhaps TRBD1 as D (6 bases). The ends were cut back, 6 bases at V and 8 bases at J, with 16 bases in the middle. Germline CDR1 is LNHDA and CDR2 is SQIVND (reference sequence). CDR3 length: 13 residues. The CDR3 loop reads CASSNTGNLEAFF. DNA for the CDR3: TGTGCCAGTAGCAACACAGGGAACCTAGAAGCTTTCTTT. The variable domain in full, with the rest retrieved from reference TRBV19 and TRBJ1-1, is DGGITQSPKYLFRKEGQNVTLSCEQNLNHDAMYWYRQDPGQGLRLIYYSQIVNDFQKGDIAEGYSVSREKKESFPLTVTSAQKNPTAFYLCASSNTGNLEAFFGQGTRLTVV.

The genes are TRBV18 and TRBJ1-1, with no clear D. V lost 4 bases and J 1 base, leaving 7 bases between the germline ends. The V gene's germline CDR1 is KGHSH and CDR2 LQKENI. The CDR3 is 13 amino acids. The CDR3 coding sequence is TGTGCCAGCTCACAGGACCAGAACACTGAAGCTTTCTTT. Its translation: CASSQDQNTEAFF.

This sequence joins TRBV7-9 and TRBJ1-4, with 10 bases fitting TRBD1. The CDR3 sequence is 15 residues long. V dropped 5 bases and J dropped 6; count of bases not matched to a gene: 6. The germline V gene has CDR1 SEHNR and CDR2 FQNEAQ (reference sequence). CDR3 loop: CASSKAGTGDEKLFF. The CDR3 DNA follows: TGTGCCAGCAGCAAAGCCGGGACAGGGGATGAAAAACTGTTTTTT.

This rearrangement joins TRBV2 to TRBJ2-7, with 11 bases identical to TRBD1. Germline V CDR1 and CDR2: SNHLY, FYNNEI. The CDR3 is made up of 14 amino acids. V lost 6 bases, J lost 3 bases, and 4 bases stayed unmatched. The CDR3 region is CASRVGTGGYEQYF. The CDR3 region has the DNA TGTGCCAGCAGAGTCGGGACAGGGGGCTACGAGCAGTACTTC.

V and J are TRBV9 and TRBJ1-6; D ambiguous. CDR1 is SGDLS, CDR2 YYNGEE, per germline. The CDR3 covers 14 residues. With 2 bases removed from V and 6 bases from J, the gap between germline ends came to 9 bases. The DNA for the CDR3 is TGTGCCAGCAGCGTTGGGTTGGTTAATTCACCCCTCCACTTT. Translation gives CASSVGLVNSPLHF.

The chain joins TRBV4-1 to TRBJ1-2; D is unclear. V was clipped by 3 bases and J by 8 bases, with 16 bases between them. This CDR3 has 14 residues. CDR1 is MGHRA, CDR2 YSYEKL, per germline. The CDR3, as DNA: TGCGCCAGCAGCCAGGCGACCGGGAACCGCGGCTACACCTTC. Protein sequence: CASSQATGNRGYTF.

This sequence joins TRBV7-9 and TRBJ1-1; D call uncertain. This CDR3 contains 13 residues. Germline values: CDR1 SEHNR, CDR2 FQNEAQ (reference sequence). Deletions cut 5 bases from V and 8 bases from J, with 15 bases between. CDR3 nucleotides: TGTGCCAGCAGCCTCCCGACACCAGAAGAAGCTTTCTTT. Translated, it gives CASSLPTPEEAFF.

V gene TRBV12-5 combines with J gene TRBJ1-3; D gene uncertain. The CDR3 is 13 residues long. The germline CDR1 and CDR2 sequences are LGHNT and FRNRAP. V gave up 8 bases and J gave up 0 bases, with 8 bases separating them. The CDR3: CASREGSGNTIYF. The CDR3 nucleotides are TGTGCTAGTAGAGAAGGCTCTGGAAACACCATATATTTT.

The gene calls are TRBV6-2 or TRBV6-3 and TRBJ2-5; D ambiguous. V lost 4 bases to trimming and J lost 5 bases, with 14 bases between them. In germline, CDR1 is MNHEY, CDR2 SVGEGT. The CDR3 is made up of 14 amino acids. This CDR3 is CASSFSPSKETQYF. CDR3 coding DNA: TGTGCCAGCAGTTTCTCCCCCTCGAAGGAGACCCAGTACTTC.

In this sample, this clone turned up a few times. V gene TRBV7-2 combines with J gene TRBJ2-3; 10 positions match TRBD2. Germline CDR1 is SGHTA and CDR2 is FQGNSA. V was clipped by 0 bases and J by 1 base; unmatched bases: 1. The CDR3 has 16 amino acids. CDR3 DNA sequence: TGTGCCAGCAGCTTAGCGCTAGCGGGGGGCACAGATACGCAGTATTTT. Amino acids: CASSLALAGGTDTQYF.

This chain connects TRBV9 to TRBJ1-1; D gene uncertain. CDR1 and CDR2 (germline): SGDLS, YYNGEE. V dropped 0 bases and J dropped 1 base, with 10 bases sitting between them. The CDR3 length is 15 residues. CDR3 coding DNA: TGTGCCAGCAGCGTAGACGGCAGAGAGAACACTGAAGCTTTCTTT. Amino acids: CASSVDGRENTEAFF.

This clone has just one count. The chain links TRBV5-1 to TRBJ2-2; TRBD1 agrees at 7 bases. There are 15 residues in the CDR3. Germline CDR1 and CDR2: SGHRS and YFSETQ. J gave up 5 bases and V 6 bases, and 10 bases lay outside the gene matches. CDR3 in amino acids: CASNLQGQLTGELFF. The CDR3 DNA is TGCGCCAGCAACCTACAGGGGCAGTTGACCGGGGAGCTGTTTTTT.

The chain is built from TRBV12-3 or TRBV12-4 and TRBJ2-2, with D hard to call. The CDR3 is 11 residues long. With 6 bases removed from V and 5 bases from J, the gap between germline ends came to 4 bases. The CDR3 reads CASSRTGELFF. The DNA of the CDR3 is TGTGCCAGCAGCCGGACCGGGGAGCTGTTTTTT.

As concerns this clone: The same CDR3 can be traced to other DNA sequences in this sample. The chain employs TRBV29-1 and TRBJ1-2, with D unclear. The CDR3 length is 10 residues. CDR1 and CDR2 (germline): SQVTM, ANQGSEA. V was shortened by 3 bases and J by 5 bases, with 4 bases between the two germline ends. The CDR3 sequence: CSVDGYGYTF. CDR3 sequence (DNA): TGCAGCGTTGATGGGTATGGCTACACCTTC. The full variable domain, rest sourced from reference TRBV29-1 and TRBJ1-2, is SAVISQKPSRDICQRGTSLTIQCQVDSQVTMMFWYRQQPGQSLTLIATANQGSEATYESGFVIDKFPISRPNLTFSTLTVSNMSPEDSSIYLCSVDGYGYTFGSGTRLTVV.

The chain couples TRBV11-1 to TRBJ1-4; the match to TRBD1 covers 8 bases. Germline assignment: CDR1 SGHAT and CDR2 FQDESV (reference sequence). The CDR3 contains 16 residues. V was clipped by 7 bases and J by 3 bases; unmatched bases: 10. The CDR3 DNA reads TGTGCCAGCAAGCCACCACCAGGGGGCCCTAATGAAAAACTGTTTTTT. Translation: CASKPPPGGPNEKLFF. Full variable domain (remainder filled in from reference TRBV11-1 and TRBJ1-4): EAEVAQSPRYKITEKSQAVAFWCDPISGHATLYWYRQILGQGPELLVQFQDESVVDDSQLPKDRFSAERLKGVDSTLKIQPAELGDSAMYLCASKPPPGGPNEKLFFGSGTQLSVL.

This clone showed up just a few times. The chain links TRBV19 to TRBJ1-4; D gene ambiguous. The V and J ends lost 5 bases and 0 bases respectively, with 10 bases between them. The CDR3 has 15 amino acids. Germline V lookup: CDR1 LNHDA, CDR2 SQIVND (reference sequence). The CDR3: CASSLLSATNEKLFF. CDR3 nucleotide sequence: TGTGCCAGTAGTTTGCTCTCCGCAACTAATGAAAAACTGTTTTTT.

The chain joins TRBV7-3 to TRBJ2-7; D gene ambiguous. Germline CDR1 and CDR2: SGHTA and FQGTGA. CDR3 length: 15 residues. With 2 bases removed from V and 0 bases from J, the gap between germline ends came to 11 bases. CDR3 protein: CASSLDGVTSYEQYF. CDR3 DNA: TGTGCCAGCAGCTTAGATGGGGTAACCTCCTACGAGCAGTACTTC.

The CDR3 coding sequence is TGTGCCAGCACTCCTGGGGGGAACTCCTACAATGAGCAGTTCTTC. Translating gives CASTPGGNSYNEQFF. The chain has TRBV9 and TRBJ2-1; a weak D match, TRBD2 (6 bases). Germline V gene data show CDR1 as SGDLS and CDR2 as YYNGEE. The CDR3 is 15 amino acids. V was cut by 6 bases and J by 0 bases, with 13 bases left in between.

This sequence joins TRBV3-1 (or the pseudogene TRBV3-2) and TRBJ2-1; D is uncertain. Germline V gene data show CDR1 as LGHDT and CDR2 as YNNKEL (reference sequence). The V and J ends lost 0 bases and 4 bases respectively, with 7 bases between them. This CDR3 spans 14 amino acids. CDR3 in DNA: TGTGCCAGCAGCCAAGATCCGAGTTACAATGAGCAGTTCTTC. Translated: CASSQDPSYNEQFF.

This chain uses TRBV6-5 with TRBJ2-5, with D tentatively TRBD1 or TRBD2 (5 bases each). Deletions cut 8 bases from V and 5 bases from J, with 15 bases between. Germline V CDR1 and CDR2: MNHEY, SVGAGI. This CDR3 has 13 amino acids. CDR3 sequence reads: CASDERGLETQYF. The CDR3 nucleotides read TGTGCCAGCGACGAGAGGGGTTTGGAGACCCAGTACTTC.

The chain carries TRBV11-2 and TRBJ1-5; tentatively, D is TRBD1 (5 bases). The CDR3 is 15 residues long. V dropped 0 bases and J dropped 6 bases, with 12 bases sitting between them. Germline V gene sequence: CDR1 SGHAT, CDR2 FQNNGV. The CDR3 bases are TGTGCCAGCAGCTTAGAAGCAGGGCCGACTCAGCCCCAGCATTTT. Amino acid sequence: CASSLEAGPTQPQHF.

The V and J genes are TRBV27 and TRBJ2-3; no definite D call. CDR3 size: 14 residues. CDR1 and CDR2 from the germline V gene are MNHEY and SMNVEV (reference sequence). Trimming removed 7 bases at V and 3 bases at J, with 14 bases between. The CDR3, as DNA: TGTGCCAGCAACCGACTGGGCAATACAGATACGCAGTATTTT. Translation: CASNRLGNTDTQYF.

V gene TRBV24-1 combines with J gene TRBJ2-5; 7 nucleotides match TRBD1. This CDR3 region has 15 residues. CDR1 is KGHDR, CDR2 SFDVKD, per germline. V lost 1 base to trimming and J lost 1 base; unmatched junction nucleotides: 2. The CDR3 spells CATSDFRDSQETQYF. For the CDR3, the DNA is TGTGCCACCAGTGATTTCCGGGACAGCCAAGAGACCCAGTACTTC.